The rows below give T cell receptor beta chains drawn from one sample of a study of identical twins. TCRdb re-called the 5' RACE reads through MiXCR, storing one row per CDR3 protein. The sample has 400,000 to 600,000 distinct CDR3 sequences, around 22% seen once. The same data also contributed to another study, on yellow fever vaccine responses in identical twins.

The sample was CD4+ T cells sorted from blood. These receptors came from a woman aged 18-30 years in good health. CDR3s include the opening cysteine and the closing phenylalanine or tryptophan. Fields, in order: J gene, clone size, D gene, V gene, CDR3 DNA, CDR3 protein. D genes are given only for firm matches. The size of a clone is reported for some rows only, either as once, few or many, or as a class for expanded clones.

TRBJ1-6 | - | TRBD1 | TRBV12-3/TRBV12-4 | TGTGCCAGCAGATGGACAGGGTACAATTCACCCCTCCACTTT | CASRWTGYNSPLHF
TRBJ2-1 | few | - | TRBV11-1 | TGTGCCAGCAGCCCCATTTTGTTTCGTCAGAGCTCCTACAATGAGCAGTTCTTC | CASSPILFRQSSYNEQFF
TRBJ1-1 | - | - | TRBV6-1 | TGTGCCAGCAGCGCAAGGGGGAACACTGAAGCTTTCTTT | CASSARGNTEAFF
TRBJ2-5 | - | TRBD2 | TRBV5-1 | TGCGCCAGCAGCTTGGTAGCGGGGGCTGAGACCCAGTACTTC | CASSLVAGAETQYF
TRBJ1-5 | few | - | TRBV7-2 | TGTGCCAGCAGCTTCGCAGGGCGCAATCAGCCCCAGCATTTT | CASSFAGRNQPQHF
TRBJ2-1 | few | - | TRBV12-3/TRBV12-4 | TGTGCCAGCAGTTTCCCAGGGTATGAGCAGTTCTTC | CASSFPGYEQFF
TRBJ2-3 | - | TRBD1 | TRBV20-1 | TGCAGTGCCCCACCGGGACAGGGTCCAGATACGCAGTATTTT | CSAPPGQGPDTQYF
TRBJ2-1 | - | - | TRBV4-1 | TGCGCCAGCAGCTATACGATTGGGGAAGTTCCTGGCTACAATGAGCAGTTCTTC | CASSYTIGEVPGYNEQFF
TRBJ2-3 | few | - | TRBV7-8 | TGTGCCAGCAGCTACAGGGCTATAGGGACAGATACGCAGTATTTT | CASSYRAIGTDTQYF
TRBJ1-2 | - | TRBD1 | TRBV12-3/TRBV12-4 | TGTGCCAGCAGTCTCTTGCTCGGGACAGTGACCTATGGCTACACCTTC | CASSLLLGTVTYGYTF
TRBJ2-1 | - | TRBD2 | TRBV12-3/TRBV12-4 | TGTGCCAGCACCCCTTTAGCGGGAAGAATCAATGAGCAGTTCTTC | CASTPLAGRINEQFF
TRBJ2-2 | - | - | TRBV20-1 | TGCAGTCCCAATGGGGCAAACGGGGGGAACACCGGGGAGCTGTTTTTT | CSPNGANGGNTGELFF
TRBJ2-5 | few | - | TRBV12-3/TRBV12-4 | TGTGCCAGCAGTGGCGTCGGGGAGACCCAGTACTTC | CASSGVGETQYF
TRBJ2-3 | - | - | TRBV10-3 | TGTGCCATCCGGCCCTCTTTCCCAGATACGCAGTATTTT | CAIRPSFPDTQYF
TRBJ2-1 | - | - | TRBV5-1 | TGCGCCAGCAGCGGTGGGGCACGGGGAAATGAGCAGTTCTTC | CASSGGARGNEQFF
TRBJ2-2 | few | TRBD2 | TRBV7-9 | TGTGCCAGCAGCTTCCGGACTAGCGGGACGAACACCGGGGAGCTGTTTTTT | CASSFRTSGTNTGELFF
TRBJ2-3 | - | TRBD1 | TRBV12-3/TRBV12-4 | TGTGCCAGCACCAGGGACAGGGGGAGGACAGATACGCAGTATTTT | CASTRDRGRTDTQYF
TRBJ2-2 | few | - | TRBV20-1 | TGCAGTGCTAGGAAGGCGGGGTCCATCACCGGGGAGCTGTTTTTT | CSARKAGSITGELFF
TRBJ2-1 | - | TRBD1 | TRBV10-3 | TGTGCCATCAGTGGGACGGGACAGGGTTACAATGAGCAGTTCTTC | CAISGTGQGYNEQFF
TRBJ2-1 | few | - | TRBV7-2 | TGTGCCAGCAGCTTAGATAGTACCTACAATGAGCAGTTCTTC | CASSLDSTYNEQFF
TRBJ2-5 | few | - | TRBV20-1 | TGCAGTGCTAGCGGGGGGACAGACTACCAAGAGACCCAGTACTTC | CSASGGTDYQETQYF
TRBJ2-3 | few | - | TRBV7-9 | TGTGCCAGCAGCTTAAGGGAGTCAAGCACAGATACGCAGTATTTT | CASSLRESSTDTQYF
TRBJ1-3 | few | - | TRBV11-1 | TGTGCCAGCAGCTTAGCGCTAAAACAGCCAGACTCTGGAAACACCATATATTTT | CASSLALKQPDSGNTIYF
TRBJ2-5 | - | TRBD2 | TRBV29-1 | TGCAGCGCCTACGGAGCGGGGGGAGTAGAGACCCAGTACTTC | CSAYGAGGVETQYF
TRBJ1-3 | - | - | TRBV10-3 | TGTGCCATCAGTGACCTGGGCCGAAGCTCTGGAAACACCATATATTTT | CAISDLGRSSGNTIYF
TRBJ2-1 | few | TRBD1 | TRBV24-1 | TGTGCCACCAGTGATTCTGTCTCCACAGACAGGGTCAATGAGCAGTTCTTC | CATSDSVSTDRVNEQFF
TRBJ2-7 | - | TRBD2 | TRBV20-1 | TGCAGTGCTGGATCGGGGGGATACGAGCAGTACTTC | CSAGSGGYEQYF
TRBJ1-4 | - | - | TRBV20-1 | TGCAGTGCAGGGGTAGGCGAAAAACTGTTTTTT | CSAGVGEKLFF
TRBJ2-1 | - | TRBD2 | TRBV5-1 | TGCGCCAGCAGCACCCGACTAGCGGCAGCGTATTACAATGAGCAGTTCTTC | CASSTRLAAAYYNEQFF
TRBJ2-1 | few | TRBD2 | TRBV20-1 | TGCAGTGCACAGACGGGCGGGGGGTCTCGGTACAATGAGCAGTTCTTC | CSAQTGGGSRYNEQFF
TRBJ2-3 | - | - | TRBV10-3 | TGTGCCAGCCGAGAGTTGGGCCCAGGAGCAGATACGCAGTATTTT | CASRELGPGADTQYF
TRBJ2-3 | many | - | TRBV7-3 | TGTGCCAGCAGCTTAAGCTACACAGATACGCAGTATTTT | CASSLSYTDTQYF
TRBJ2-1 | many | - | TRBV11-2 | TGTGCCAGCAGCTTAGCTAGGACAGCTTCCTACAATGAGCAGTTCTTC | CASSLARTASYNEQFF
TRBJ2-5 | few | - | TRBV15 | TGTGCCACCAGCAGAGGTGGAGGGGGCCAAGAGACCCAGTACTTC | CATSRGGGGQETQYF
TRBJ2-1 | many | TRBD2 | TRBV15 | TGTGCCACCAGCAGAGATATAGCGGGAGCCTCGGCAGCACCCGTGCAGTTCTTC | CATSRDIAGASAAPVQFF
TRBJ2-7 | - | - | TRBV12-3/TRBV12-4 | TGTGCCAGCAGCTCGGGACTCCTTTCCCACGAGCAGTACTTC | CASSSGLLSHEQYF
TRBJ2-3 | few | - | TRBV6-5 | TGTGCCAGCAGTTACTCGATGGTGGGAGAACGGGATACGCAGTATTTT | CASSYSMVGERDTQYF
TRBJ2-5 | few | - | TRBV18 | TGTGCCAGCTCACCACCGCACGGGCAAGAGACCCAGTACTTC | CASSPPHGQETQYF
TRBJ2-1 | few | TRBD1 | TRBV11-3 | TGTGCCAGCAGCTTAGTCAGTATTCTCTCGAGGTTAAACAGGGGGGCTTACAATGAGCAGTTCTTC | CASSLVSILSRLNRGAYNEQFF
TRBJ2-5 | - | TRBD2 | TRBV2 | TGTGCCAGCAGTGAAGAGCTAGCGGGAGTGGAGACCCAGTACTTC | CASSEELAGVETQYF
TRBJ2-3 | - | TRBD2 | TRBV9 | TGTGCCAGCAGCCCTAGGACTAGCGGGAGTCCGAATACGCAGTATTTT | CASSPRTSGSPNTQYF
TRBJ2-2 | - | TRBD2 | TRBV24-1 | TGTGCCACCAGTGATTTGATCCGGGGGGCGAACACCGGGGAGCTGTTTTTT | CATSDLIRGANTGELFF
TRBJ1-3 | few | - | TRBV25-1 | TGTGCCAGCAGTGCCTCGGCCCAGGGAAGGGACACCATATATTTT | CASSASAQGRDTIYF
TRBJ2-3 | - | TRBD2 | TRBV11-2 | TGTGCCAGCAGCTTAGGGAGCGGGGTCAACACAGATACGCAGTATTTT | CASSLGSGVNTDTQYF
TRBJ2-7 | - | TRBD1 | TRBV9 | TGTGCCAGCAGCGCCGGGACAGGGGTTTACGAGCAGTACTTC | CASSAGTGVYEQYF
TRBJ2-1 | - | - | TRBV5-1 | TGCGCCAGCAGCTTGGCTTCGGTCAGCCATTACAATGAGCAGTTCTTC | CASSLASVSHYNEQFF
TRBJ2-7 | - | TRBD1 | TRBV28 | TGTGCCATCGAGACAGGGGGCGCGTCTAGCGGAAAGAACGAGCAGTACTTC | CAIETGGASSGKNEQYF
TRBJ2-5 | few | - | TRBV5-1 | TGCGCCAGCAGCTTACGGGTGGTTGAGACCCAGTACTTC | CASSLRVVETQYF
TRBJ2-3 | - | - | TRBV11-2 | TGTGCCAGCAGCTCGATTCTTTGGGGGAGCTCTAGCACAGATACGCAGTATTTT | CASSSILWGSSSTDTQYF
TRBJ2-7 | - | TRBD2 | TRBV20-1 | TGCAGTGCTAGAGATCCCGAACTAGCGGGAGGGTACTCCTACGAGCAGTACTTC | CSARDPELAGGYSYEQYF
TRBJ2-7 | - | - | TRBV12-3/TRBV12-4 | TGTGCCAGCAGATCCAGGGTTGAAGATTACGAGCAGTACTTC | CASRSRVEDYEQYF
TRBJ2-1 | - | TRBD1 | TRBV7-7 | TGTGCCAGCAGCCGGACAGGGGCTCCCAATGAGCAGTTCTTC | CASSRTGAPNEQFF
TRBJ2-3 | few | - | TRBV2 | TGTGCCAGCAGTGAAGCGCTTTACGTGTCTGGCACAGATACGCAGTATTTT | CASSEALYVSGTDTQYF
TRBJ1-2 | many | TRBD1 | TRBV12-3/TRBV12-4 | TGTGCCAGCAGCCAGGACAGGGTCAAAGGCTATGGCTACACCTTC | CASSQDRVKGYGYTF
TRBJ2-1 | many | TRBD2 | TRBV28 | TGTGCCAGCAGTTTAATTAGCGGGAGCAGTGGTGAGCAGTTCTTC | CASSLISGSSGEQFF
TRBJ2-1 | few | - | TRBV5-6 | TGTGCCAGCAGCCTACAGGGATTCAATGAGCAGTTCTTC | CASSLQGFNEQFF
TRBJ2-2 | many | - | TRBV5-1 | TGCGCCAGCAGCTTGGCGGCAAACACCGGGGAGCTGTTTTTT | CASSLAANTGELFF